The 18 T cell receptor beta chains given below trace back to one sample, sequenced in a study of response to subunit inactivated influenza vaccine. TCRdb re-derived calls from the RT-PCR reads in MiXCR, one entry per CDR3 protein. The sample comprises 450,000 to 600,000 distinct CDR3 sequences, about 15% of which are singletons, and 3% rests with the top ten. The material sequenced was CD4+ T cells sorted from PBMCs, taken around 25 months after vaccination. The receptors shown here come from a man between 45 and 75 years old who received an inactivated influenza vaccine.

This clonotype showed up just a few times. The genes are TRBV20-1 and TRBJ2-3; D is unresolved. The CDR3 consists of 17 residues. The V end was cut by 0 bases, the J end by 3 bases, with 19 bases between. Germline assignment: CDR1 DFQATT and CDR2 SNEGSKA (reference sequence). CDR3 residues: CSARDRFRQRGTDTQYF. The CDR3 nucleotides read TGCAGTGCTAGAGATCGTTTTCGCCAGCGTGGGACAGATACGCAGTATTTT.

The V gene is TRBV10-3, the J gene TRBJ1-1, with TRBD1 identical over 9 bases. Germline loops: CDR1 ENHRY, CDR2 SYGVKD. Trimming removed 6 bases from V and 4 bases from J; junction bases left unmatched: 9. The CDR3 is 15 residues long. The CDR3 sequence: CAIRGPGTGSTEAFF. The CDR3 DNA reads as TGTGCCATCAGGGGTCCCGGGACAGGGAGCACTGAAGCTTTCTTT.

This chain connects TRBV7-8 to TRBJ2-1; 10 nucleotides match TRBD2. The CDR3 consists of 16 residues. Germline V gene sequence: CDR1 SGHVS, CDR2 FQNEAQ. J lost 2 bases, V lost 6 bases, and 7 bases had no gene match. The CDR3 bases are TGTGCCAGCAGACCGACTAGCGGGCTTGCCTACAATGAGCAGTTCTTC. Translation: CASRPTSGLAYNEQFF. The full variable domain, completed using reference TRBV7-8 and TRBJ2-1, is GAGVSQSPRYKVAKRGQDVALRCDPISGHVSLFWYQQALGQGPEFLTYFQNEAQLDKSGLPSDRFFAERPEGSVSTLKIQRTQQEDSAVYLCASRPTSGLAYNEQFFGPGTRLTVL.

In its sample, this clonotype was seen a few times. The rearrangement uses TRBV5-5 and TRBJ1-3, with D possibly being TRBD1 (5 bases). The CDR3 has 14 amino acids. The V and J ends lost 7 bases and 0 bases respectively, with 11 bases between them. The germline CDR1 and CDR2 sequences are SGHKS and YYEKEE (reference sequence). Here the CDR3 reads CASLRDLSGNTIYF. DNA for the CDR3: TGTGCCAGCCTCAGGGATCTCTCTGGAAACACCATATATTTT.

This clonotype was counted a few times. The chain carries TRBV25-1 and TRBJ2-3; D may be TRBD2 (7 bases). The length of the CDR3 is 17 residues. The V end lost 0 bases, the J end lost 2 bases, and 15 bases lay between the germline ends. Germline-derived CDR1 and CDR2 are MGHDK and SYGVNS. CDR3: CASSEYPRGGPTDTQYF. Here the CDR3 DNA reads TGTGCCAGCAGTGAATATCCAAGGGGGGGCCCCACAGATACGCAGTATTTT.

This clonotype was detected a few times. The chain employs TRBV5-1 and TRBJ1-1; the D gene is possibly TRBD1 (5 bases). The V gene's germline CDR1 is SGHRS and CDR2 YFSETQ. Trimming pared 1 base from V and 1 base from J, leaving 11 bases between. The CDR3 is 15 amino acids. The DNA of the CDR3 is TGCGCCAGCAGCTTGTCGCAGGGTCGGAACACTGAAGCTTTCTTT. Encoded protein: CASSLSQGRNTEAFF.

V usage is TRBV5-1 and J usage is TRBJ1-6, with 7 positions matching TRBD1. In germline, CDR1 is SGHRS, CDR2 YFSETQ. Losses at the gene ends were 4 bases for V and 6 bases for J; bases not matched to a gene: 4. CDR3 size: 14 residues. CDR3: CASSARDSNSPLHF. The CDR3 DNA sequence: TGCGCCAGCAGCGCCCGGGACAGTAATTCACCCCTCCACTTT.

The chain carries TRBV28 and TRBJ2-7; no reliable D call. The CDR3 consists of 14 residues. Per germline, CDR1 MDHEN and CDR2 SYDVKM. V lost 6 bases, J lost 0 bases, and 12 bases lay in between. The DNA for the CDR3 is TGTGCCAGCAGGCCGACACTGAGCTCCTACGAGCAGTACTTC. It is translated as CASRPTLSSYEQYF.

CDR3 nucleotides: TGCAGCGCAAGGACAGAACTCCAAGAGACCCAGTACTTC. Translated: CSARTELQETQYF. This sequence joins TRBV29-1 and TRBJ2-5; D may be TRBD1 (6 bases). V lost 7 bases to trimming and J lost 1 base, with 13 bases between them. This CDR3 region has 13 residues. Germline CDR1 is SQVTM and CDR2 is ANQGSEA.

The V and J genes are TRBV11-1 and TRBJ2-7; weak D call: TRBD2 (6 bases). This CDR3 contains 16 residues. Per the germline V gene, CDR1 is SGHAT and CDR2 is FQDESV (reference sequence). V lost 3 bases and J 4 bases, leaving 19 bases between the germline ends. This CDR3 is CASSFSDVGRDYEQYF. CDR3 nucleotide sequence: TGTGCCAGCAGCTTTTCGGACGTCGGGCGGGATTACGAGCAGTACTTC.

The genes are TRBV20-1 and TRBJ2-7, with D possibly being TRBD1 (6 bases). The germline V gene has CDR1 DFQATT and CDR2 SNEGSKA (reference sequence). This CDR3 has 12 residues. Trimming took 3 bases from V and 4 from J, leaving 10 bases between them. CDR3 in amino acids: CSARLTGYEQYF. CDR3 bases: TGCAGTGCTAGGCTGACAGGATACGAGCAGTACTTC.

The chain has TRBV7-2 and TRBJ2-1, with D hard to call. V lost 1 base to trimming and J lost 3 bases, with 7 bases between them. This CDR3 is built from 14 residues. Looked up from germline, CDR1 is SGHTA and CDR2 is FQGNSA. CDR3 residues: CASSLGFNYNEQFF. CDR3 bases: TGTGCCAGCAGCTTAGGATTTAACTACAATGAGCAGTTCTTC.

The genes are TRBV15 and TRBJ2-2; 7 bases align to TRBD1. This CDR3 comprises 14 residues. Germline V gene sequence: CDR1 LNHNV, CDR2 YYDKDF (reference sequence). V lost 5 bases and J lost 4; bases outside the gene matches: 4. CDR3 sequence reads: CATSATGTTGELFF. As DNA, the CDR3 is TGTGCCACCAGCGCGACAGGGACCACCGGGGAGCTGTTTTTT.

This clonotype has at least ten counts. The chain links TRBV12-3 or TRBV12-4 to TRBJ1-3; 8 nucleotides align to TRBD1. The CDR3 sequence is 14 residues long. The V gene end was trimmed by 10 bases and the J gene end by 3 bases; junction bases not matched to a gene: 8. This CDR3 is CANRRGQGGNTIYF. The CDR3 bases are TGTGCCAACCGCCGCGGACAGGGTGGAAACACCATATATTTT.

This clonotype occurred a few times. The V gene is TRBV20-1, the J gene TRBJ2-3; maybe TRBD2 (6 bases). V lost 4 bases, J lost 0 bases, and 14 bases lay in between. Germline V gene data show CDR1 as DFQATT and CDR2 as SNEGSKA (reference sequence). The CDR3 extends over 15 amino acids. CDR3 coding DNA: TGCAGTGCTACCAGCACTAGCCGAAGCACAGATACGCAGTATTTT. Translation gives CSATSTSRSTDTQYF.

Only a few counts were recorded for this clonotype. An end of the junction does not agree with germline; a read error may underlie this. The chain joins TRBV2 to TRBJ2-3; 8 bases are shared with TRBD2. The CDR3 loop spans 14 amino acids. Germline V CDR1 and CDR2: SNHLY, FYNNEI. The CDR3 here is CASRFRTSRDTQYF. For the CDR3, the DNA is TGTGCCAGCAGATTTCGGACTAGCAGAGATACGCAGTATTTT.

This clonotype was observed a few times. The rearrangement joins TRBV7-2 to TRBJ1-1; 8 bases are a match to TRBD1. Trimming took 8 bases from V and 1 from J; bases not matched to a gene: 3. This CDR3 spans 13 amino acids. Germline V gene lookup returns CDR1 SGHTA and CDR2 FQGNSA. In DNA form, the CDR3 reads TGTGCCAGCCGCAGGGGGCAGAACACTGAAGCTTTCTTT. Translation gives CASRRGQNTEAFF.

J is TRBJ2-2 and V is TRBV3-1; D gene uncertain. The germline V gene encodes CDR1 LGHDT and CDR2 YNNKEL (reference sequence). With 4 bases removed from V and 3 bases from J, the gap between germline ends came to 18 bases. CDR3 length equals 17 residues. For the CDR3, the DNA is TGTGCCAGCAGCCCAGGATCCCGGTCTGGGTACACCGGGGAGCTGTTTTTT. It is translated as CASSPGSRSGYTGELFF.